The 15 T cell receptor beta chains below come from one sample, sequenced in a study of regulatory T cells in long-lasting Graves disease. Time point indicated: newly diagnosed GD, antithyroid drugs for less than 3 months. Isolated PBMC RNA provided the starting material for the TCR library. Sequencing libraries for TCR beta were prepared with iRepertoire HTBI primers and Arm-PCR of CDR3 regions. TCRdb redid the calling of the multiplex PCR reads with MiXCR, one entry per CDR3 protein. This table has 350,000 to 500,000 distinct CDR3 sequences, roughly 17% appearing once. The same sample was also used in a study of T cells in Graves' hyperthyroidism and ophthalmopathy.

Specimen: peripheral blood mononuclear cells (PBMCs), collected at new diagnosis, from a patient treated with antithyroid drugs. Source of these receptors: a young woman with Graves disease.

The table lists this clonotype with many counts. The genes are TRBV6-1 and TRBJ2-7; D gene unclear. The CDR3 contains 13 residues. V was pared by 2 bases and J by 4 bases, with 9 bases between. The germline CDR1 and CDR2 sequences are MNHNS and SASEGT. The CDR3 DNA sequence: TGTGCCAGCAGTGAACGGGTGGGATACGAGCAGTACTTC. It yields the protein CASSERVGYEQYF.

Worth noting for this clonotype: A much larger clone sits a single nucleotide away, making a read error possible. V usage is TRBV28 and J usage is TRBJ2-5, with D possibly being TRBD1 (6 bases). This CDR3 contains 12 residues. Trimming took 11 bases from V and 7 from J, leaving 17 bases between them. Germline-derived CDR1 and CDR2 are MDHEN and SYDVKM. The CDR3 protein is CAAQEGDVTQYF. CDR3 coding DNA: TGTGCCGCCCAAGAGGGGGATGTGACCCAGTACTTC.

This clonotype was counted ten times or more. V and J are TRBV27 and TRBJ2-1; D is unresolved. Germline CDR1 MNHEY, CDR2 SMNVEV (reference sequence). V was shortened by 6 bases and J by 4 bases, with 4 bases between the two germline ends. This CDR3 comprises 11 residues. The DNA of the CDR3 is TGTGCCAGCAGGGAATACAATGAGCAGTTCTTC. This sequence encodes CASREYNEQFF.

This clonotype was seen a few times. The chain recombines TRBV28 with TRBJ1-6, with a weak D call TRBD1 (5 bases). Trimming stripped 2 bases from V and 9 bases from J, with 11 bases between. Germline CDR1 MDHEN, CDR2 SYDVKM. This CDR3 is built from 14 residues. The CDR3 nucleotides read TGTGCCAGCAGTTTACCGGGGCGCGGTTCACCCCTCCACTTT. Its protein product is CASSLPGRGSPLHF.

This chain connects TRBV12-5 to TRBJ2-7; 11 bases match TRBD2. Trimming removed 3 bases from V and 0 bases from J; junction bases left unmatched: 10. Germline lookup yields CDR1 LGHNT and CDR2 FRNRAP. The length of the CDR3 is 18 residues. This CDR3 is CASGFGGLAGLSSYEQYF. The CDR3, as DNA: TGTGCTAGTGGTTTTGGAGGACTAGCGGGCCTGAGCTCCTACGAGCAGTACTTC.

This clonotype was detected ten times or more. The J gene is TRBJ2-7, the V gene TRBV6-1, with D possibly being TRBD1 (5 bases). Germline loops: CDR1 MNHNS, CDR2 SASEGT. The V end was cut by 10 bases, the J end by 4 bases, with 17 bases between. There are 13 residues in the CDR3. CDR3 DNA sequence: TGTGCCACGACCTCTAGGACACCTTACGAGCAGTACTTC. The encoded protein is CATTSRTPYEQYF.

Worth noting for this clonotype: A far larger clone differs by one base, so this is likely a read error. The rearrangement uses TRBV7-2 and TRBJ1-4; no definite D call. Germline values: CDR1 SGHTA, CDR2 FQGNSA. This CDR3 has 16 residues. This CDR3 reads CASGLTSGLGDEKLFF. Here the CDR3 DNA reads TGTGCCAGCGGCTTAACCTCGGGATTAGGTGATGAAAAACTGTTTTTT.

The V and J genes are TRBV9 and TRBJ2-5, with 8 bases aligning to TRBD1. V gave up 4 bases and J gave up 5 bases; unmatched junction bases: 10. This CDR3 spans 15 amino acids. Looked up from germline, CDR1 is SGDLS and CDR2 is YYNGEE. The CDR3 nucleotides are TGTGCCAGCAGCCCCAAGGACAGGGAAGGGGAGACCCAGTACTTC. Translating it yields CASSPKDREGETQYF.

This clonotype was detected ten times or more. The CDR3 spells CASSQDPGTSYEQYF. The CDR3 region has the DNA TGTGCCAGCAGCCAAGATCCGGGCACGAGCTACGAGCAGTACTTC. The chain carries TRBV3-1 and TRBJ2-7; the D is unclear. CDR3 length equals 15 residues. CDR1 is LGHDT, CDR2 YNNKEL, per germline (reference sequence). V lost 0 bases to trimming and J lost 3 bases, with 12 bases between them.

This clonotype was recorded at least ten times. The J gene is TRBJ1-5, the V gene TRBV7-2, with D perhaps TRBD1 (5 bases). With 1 base removed from V and 0 bases from J, the gap between germline ends came to 19 bases. CDR3 size: 19 residues. Germline CDR1 SGHTA, CDR2 FQGNSA. The CDR3 DNA reads TGTGCCAGCAGCTTAGATGGGTGGGGTGACAGATATAGCAATCAGCCCCAGCATTTT. Translated, it gives CASSLDGWGDRYSNQPQHF.

This clonotype was detected only a few times. The chain uses TRBV18 and TRBJ2-2; 8 bases line up with TRBD2. The CDR3 runs 17 residues. Germline CDR1 KGHSH, CDR2 LQKENI. The V gene end was trimmed by 2 bases and the J gene end by 0 bases; junction bases not matched to a gene: 5. The CDR3 sequence: CASSPFSGNANTGELFF. The CDR3 nucleotides are TGTGCCAGCTCACCATTTAGCGGGAACGCGAACACCGGGGAGCTGTTTTTT.

This clonotype appeared many times. This chain uses TRBV5-1 with TRBJ1-5; TRBD1 matches 8 bases. The germline V gene has CDR1 SGHRS and CDR2 YFSETQ. Trimming took 0 bases from V and 7 from J; bases not matched to a gene: 6. This CDR3 contains 15 residues. As DNA, the CDR3 is TGCGCCAGCAGCTTGGAAGGACAGGGATCACAGCCCCAGCATTTT. Translated: CASSLEGQGSQPQHF.

This clonotype occurred many times. The chain combines TRBV28 with TRBJ2-3; D is unresolved. V was shortened by 5 bases and J by 6 bases, with 9 bases between the two germline ends. This CDR3 is 12 amino acids long. Germline-derived CDR1 and CDR2 are MDHEN and SYDVKM. This CDR3 reads CASSRYGDTQYF. The CDR3 nucleotides are TGTGCCAGCAGTCGATACGGGGATACGCAGTATTTT.

Many counts were recorded for this clonotype. The chain links TRBV28 to TRBJ2-1, with TRBD2 matching over 9 bases. Trimming removed 4 bases from V and 0 bases from J; junction bases left unmatched: 7. The CDR3 covers 17 residues. CDR1 and CDR2 (germline): MDHEN, SYDVKM. CDR3 DNA sequence: TGTGCCAGCAGTTCCGGGACTAGCAGGAGCTCCTACAATGAGCAGTTCTTC. It specifies CASSSGTSRSSYNEQFF.

The rearrangement links TRBV19 to TRBJ1-2, with D maybe TRBD1 (5 bases). Germline V gene sequence: CDR1 LNHDA, CDR2 SQIVND (reference sequence). V was trimmed by 1 base and J by 0 bases, leaving 12 bases between them. The CDR3 totals 16 residues. The DNA for the CDR3 is TGTGCCAGTAGTATAGTCGGAGGGACCTCTAACTATGGCTACACCTTC. Residues: CASSIVGGTSNYGYTF.